This T cell receptor beta chain came from a study of shared T cell receptors in the human thymus. Method: immunoSEQ multiplex PCR; TCRdb's copy keeps in-frame clones and lacks some. The sample carries 720,000 or so clones, roughly 88% recorded once. V gave up 5 bases and J gave up 4 bases, with 32 bases separating them. From germline, CDR1 is LGHNA and CDR2 YSLEER. CDR3 size: 20 residues. This sample was shared with a second study, whose subject was human thymus T cells. That work adds: The source of the thymus tissue was resections taken during corrective heart surgery. Related studies found that unrelated individuals share highly overlapping thymic repertoires.

The rearrangement uses TRBV4-3 and TRBJ1-2; D call uncertain. The sequenced sample was thymocytes. The receptor's source is a girl under two years old with a congenital heart defect. This chain's CDR3 is CASSEALVLPVSPSPYGYTF. In nucleotides, the CDR3 is TGCGCCAGCAGCGAGGCTTTGGTTTTGCCGGTGTCCCCTTCTCCCTATGGCTACACCTTC.